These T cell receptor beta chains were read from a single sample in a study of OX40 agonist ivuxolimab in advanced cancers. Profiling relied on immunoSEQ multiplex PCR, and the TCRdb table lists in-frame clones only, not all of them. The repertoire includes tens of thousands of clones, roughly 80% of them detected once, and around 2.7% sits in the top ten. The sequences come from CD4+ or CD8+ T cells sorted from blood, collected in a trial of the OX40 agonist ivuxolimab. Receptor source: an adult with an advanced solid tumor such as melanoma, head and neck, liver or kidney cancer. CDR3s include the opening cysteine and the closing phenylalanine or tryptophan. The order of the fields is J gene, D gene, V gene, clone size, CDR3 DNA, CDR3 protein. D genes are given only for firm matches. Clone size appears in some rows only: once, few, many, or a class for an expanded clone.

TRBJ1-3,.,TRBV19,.,TGTGCCAGTAGGCTCGCTGACACCATATATTTT,CASRLADTIYF
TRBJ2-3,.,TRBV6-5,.,TGTGCCAGCAGTTACTCGGACAACACAGATACGCAGTATTTT,CASSYSDNTDTQYF
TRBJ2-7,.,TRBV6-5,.,TGTGCCAGCAGCCCCGGACTGCCCTACGAGCAGTACTTC,CASSPGLPYEQYF
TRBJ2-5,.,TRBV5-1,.,TGCGCCAGCAGCTTGCAACCAACTGAAGGGACCCAGTACTTC,CASSLQPTEGTQYF
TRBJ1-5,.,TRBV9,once,TGTGCCAGCAGCGTAGCTAGGGGCAATCAGCCCCAGCATTTT,CASSVARGNQPQHF
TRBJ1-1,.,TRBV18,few,TGTGCCAGCTCAACAGGTGGGGGCACTGAAGCTTTCTTT,CASSTGGGTEAFF
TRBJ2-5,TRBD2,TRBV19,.,TGTGCCAGTAGTATGGGTAGCGGGAGACAAGAGACCCAGTACTTC,CASSMGSGRQETQYF
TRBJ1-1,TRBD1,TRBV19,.,TGTGCCAGTAGGTTTGACAGGGGTGGAACTGAAGCTTTCTTT,CASRFDRGGTEAFF
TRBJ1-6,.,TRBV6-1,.,TGTGCCAGCAGTGAACATTCACCCCTCCACTTT,CASSEHSPLHF
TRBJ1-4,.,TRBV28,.,TGTGCCAGCAGTCCGGGGACCCTCAATGAAAAACTGTTTTTT,CASSPGTLNEKLFF
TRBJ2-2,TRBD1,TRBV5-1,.,TGCGCCAGCAGCACCATCGGACAGGGGTACACCGGGGAGCTGTTTTTT,CASSTIGQGYTGELFF
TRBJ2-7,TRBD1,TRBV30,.,TGTGCCTGGACTACTGACAGGGAAGGGAGCGAGCAGTACTTC,CAWTTDREGSEQYF
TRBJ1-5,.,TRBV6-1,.,TGTGCCAGCAGTGAAATCGGCCATCAGCCCCAGCATTTT,CASSEIGHQPQHF
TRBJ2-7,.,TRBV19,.,TGTGCCAGTAGTCACCCTAGCTCCTACGAGCAGTACTTC,CASSHPSSYEQYF
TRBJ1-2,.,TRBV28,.,TGTGCCAGCAGTTTTGCAGGGAACGAACGATATGGCTACACCTTC,CASSFAGNERYGYTF
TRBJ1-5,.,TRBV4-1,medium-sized,TGCGCCAGCAGCCAAGAAAGCGATCAGCCCCAGCATTTT,CASSQESDQPQHF
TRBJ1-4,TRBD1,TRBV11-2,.,TGTGCCAGCAGCTTCGGACAGGGGGCAACTAATGAAAAACTGTTTTTT,CASSFGQGATNEKLFF
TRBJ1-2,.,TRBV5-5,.,TGTGCCAGCAGCGCTGGGGCGGCGCGGCCTTCCTATGGCTACACCTTC,CASSAGAARPSYGYTF
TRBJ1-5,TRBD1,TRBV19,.,TGTGCCAGTAGCGGACAGGGGGGTAATCAGCCCCAGCATTTT,CASSGQGGNQPQHF
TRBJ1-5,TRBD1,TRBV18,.,TGTGCCAGCTCACCAGCGACAGGGAGCAATCAGCCCCAGCATTTT,CASSPATGSNQPQHF
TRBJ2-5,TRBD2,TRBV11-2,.,TGTGCCAGCAACCTAGGGACTAGCGGGGGGGCCGGGGAGACCCAGTACTTC,CASNLGTSGGAGETQYF
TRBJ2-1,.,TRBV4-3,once,TGCGCCAGCAGCCAAGGGGGATACAATGAGCAGTTCTTC,CASSQGGYNEQFF
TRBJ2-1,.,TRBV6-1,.,TGTGCCAGCAGTGAATCTGGAGTACGCAATGAGCAGTTCTTC,CASSESGVRNEQFF
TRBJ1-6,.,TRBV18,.,TGTGCCAGCTCACCAGGGCAGACCATGAATTCACCCCTCCACTTT,CASSPGQTMNSPLHF
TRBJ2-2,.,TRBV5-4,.,TGTGCCAGCAGCTTGACGGTCGCGAACACCGGGGAGCTGTTTTTT,CASSLTVANTGELFF
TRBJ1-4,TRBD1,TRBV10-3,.,TGTGCCATCAGTGAGTCGACAGGGAGTGGAGAAAAACTGTTTTTT,CAISESTGSGEKLFF
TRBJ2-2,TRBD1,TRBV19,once,TGTGCCAGTAGTTCGACCCCAGGGGGCCCCACCGGGGAGCTGTTTTTT,CASSSTPGGPTGELFF
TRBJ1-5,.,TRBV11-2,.,TGTGCCAGCAGCCGAGAGGGGAGCAATCAGCCCCAGCATTTT,CASSREGSNQPQHF
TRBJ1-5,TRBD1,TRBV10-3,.,TGTGCCATCAGCGGCAGGGGGCCTTATAGCAATCAGCCCCAGCATTTT,CAISGRGPYSNQPQHF
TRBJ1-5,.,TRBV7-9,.,TGTGCCAGCAGCACTCGAGTTCGGACGGGGGGCAATCAGCCCCAGCATTTT,CASSTRVRTGGNQPQHF
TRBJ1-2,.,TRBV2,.,TGTGCCAGCAGTGAAGAGGGGCGCGGCTACACCTTC,CASSEEGRGYTF
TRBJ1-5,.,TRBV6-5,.,TGTGCCAGCAGCCAGACAGCAGCGGATCAGCCCCAGCATTTT,CASSQTAADQPQHF
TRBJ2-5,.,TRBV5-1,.,TGCGCCAGCAGCTCCGGGACCCGAGAGGAGACCCAGTACTTC,CASSSGTREETQYF
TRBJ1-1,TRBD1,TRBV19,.,TGTGCCAGTAGTATACGGGACAGGGGTCGCACTGAAGCTTTCTTT,CASSIRDRGRTEAFF
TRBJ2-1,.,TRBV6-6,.,TGTGCCAGCAGTGACCGGGACACATACAATGAGCAGTTCTTC,CASSDRDTYNEQFF
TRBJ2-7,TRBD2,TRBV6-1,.,TGTGCCAGCCGCGTCGCGGGGGGGCCCTACGAGCAGTACTTC,CASRVAGGPYEQYF
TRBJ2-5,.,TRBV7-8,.,TGTGCCAGCAGCCCATTAGAGTACGCACCAGAGACCCAGTACTTC,CASSPLEYAPETQYF
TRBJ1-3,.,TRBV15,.,TGTGCCACCAGCAGAGATTTCCAGGTTGGAAACACCATATATTTT,CATSRDFQVGNTIYF
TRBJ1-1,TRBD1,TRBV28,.,TGTGCCAGCAGGCCCGGGACAGGTAGTAACACTGAAGCTTTCTTT,CASRPGTGSNTEAFF
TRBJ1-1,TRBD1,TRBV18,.,TGTGCCAGCTCAGTAACAGGGGGCACTGAAGCTTTCTTT,CASSVTGGTEAFF
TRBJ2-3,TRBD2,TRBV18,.,TGTGCCAGCTCACCAGGGACTAGCAGTCCCACAGATACGCAGTATTTT,CASSPGTSSPTDTQYF
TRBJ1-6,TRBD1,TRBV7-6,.,TGTGCCAGCAGCTTAGCGTACAGGGGTGATTCACCCCTCCACTTT,CASSLAYRGDSPLHF
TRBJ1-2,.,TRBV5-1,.,TGCGCCAGCAGCTCTCCATATGGGGAACAGGGACCTAACTATGGCTACACCTTC,CASSSPYGEQGPNYGYTF
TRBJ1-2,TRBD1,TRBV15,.,TGTGCCACCAGCGAGACAGGGGGGGGCTACACCTTC,CATSETGGGYTF
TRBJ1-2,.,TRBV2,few,TGTGCCGGTAGACAGTCTAACTATGGCTACACCTTC,CAGRQSNYGYTF
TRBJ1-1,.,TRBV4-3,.,TGCGCCAGCAGCCAAGGACAGATTATGAACACTGAAGCTTTCTTT,CASSQGQIMNTEAFF
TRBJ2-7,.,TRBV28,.,TGTGCCAGCAGTTTAGGAGGGAACTCCTACGAGCAGTACTTC,CASSLGGNSYEQYF